Below, 28 T cell receptor beta chains from the same sample are listed, as sequenced in a study of T cell responses to AZD1222 COVID-19 vaccine. Libraries were prepared by immunoSEQ multiplex PCR; TCRdb keeps only in-frame clonotypes and omits some of them. The sample shows roughly 150,000 clones, roughly 94% of them seen only once. Sample: peripheral blood, taken 28 days after the second AZD1222 dose. All receptors come from an adult who received the AZD1222 COVID-19 vaccine.

Details on this clone: The same CDR3 is also encoded by other DNA sequences in this sample. CDR3 residues: CASSRDLNTEAFF. The CDR3 bases are TGTGCCAGCTCGCGAGATCTGAACACTGAAGCTTTCTTT. J is TRBJ1-1 and V is TRBV18; D not resolved. The CDR3 spans 13 residues. The germline V gene has CDR1 KGHSH and CDR2 LQKENI. Trimming removed 6 bases at V and 0 bases at J, with 8 bases between. Combining the CDR3 with reference TRBV18 and TRBJ1-1 gives the whole variable domain NAGVMQNPRHLVRRRGQEARLRCSPMKGHSHVYWYRQLPEEGLKFMVYLQKENIIDESGMPKERFSAEFPKEGPSILRIQQVVRGDSAAYFCASSRDLNTEAFFGQGTRLTVV.

The chain joins TRBV30 to TRBJ2-2; possibly TRBD1 or TRBD2 for D (5 bases each). This CDR3 contains 14 residues. Per the germline V gene, CDR1 is GTSNPN and CDR2 is SVGIG (reference sequence). V was trimmed by 4 bases and J by 4 bases, leaving 13 bases between them. The CDR3 bases are TGTGCCTGGAAACCGGGGCCGCCCACCGGGGAGCTGTTTTTT. Translating gives CAWKPGPPTGELFF.

V gene TRBV30 combines with J gene TRBJ1-2; TRBD1 matches 11 bases. CDR1 GTSNPN and CDR2 SVGIG come from the germline V gene (reference sequence). The J segment lost 1 base and the V segment lost 3 bases, leaving 1 base of the junction unmatched. The CDR3 spans 14 residues. The CDR3 region is CAWRDRGLNYGYTF. DNA for the CDR3: TGTGCCTGGAGGGACAGGGGGCTTAACTATGGCTACACCTTC.

V is TRBV7-9 and J is TRBJ2-7; D is unclear. CDR1 is SEHNR and CDR2 is FQNEAQ in the germline V gene (reference sequence). Between the trimmed V and J ends, which lost 4 bases and 3 bases, there was a span of 4 bases. The CDR3 runs to 11 residues. The CDR3: CASSSLYEQYF. The CDR3 nucleotides are TGTGCCAGCAGCTCTCTCTACGAGCAGTACTTC.

V usage is TRBV21-1 and J usage is TRBJ1-1. TRBV21-1 is reported as a pseudogene. The CDR3 has 14 amino acids. CDR3 coding DNA: TGTGCCAGCAGCAAAAGGGGCGGGTGGACTGAAGCTTTCTTT. Its protein product is CASSKRGGWTEAFF.

The V gene is TRBV13, the J gene TRBJ2-7; the D gene is possibly TRBD1 (6 bases). The ends were cut back, 3 bases at V and 5 bases at J, with 11 bases in the middle. Per the germline V gene, CDR1 is PRHDT and CDR2 is FYEKMQ (reference sequence). This CDR3 has 13 residues. The CDR3 loop is CASSLEQGHEQYF. As DNA, the CDR3 is TGTGCCAGCAGCTTGGAACAGGGCCACGAGCAGTACTTC.

The chain couples TRBV23-1 to TRBJ2-3; D call uncertain. TRBV23-1 is designated an ORF whose function remains uncertain. V lost 2 bases to trimming and J lost 2 bases, with 8 bases between them. The CDR3 runs 14 residues. CDR3 sequence reads: CASSQGPSTDTQYF. The CDR3, as DNA: TGCGCCAGCAGTCAAGGCCCCTCCACAGATACGCAGTATTTT.

The CDR3 protein is CASSPDRGHGTEAFF. Written as DNA, the CDR3 is TGTGCCAGCTCACCAGACAGGGGGCATGGCACTGAAGCTTTCTTT. This chain links TRBV18 with TRBJ1-1, with TRBD1 identical over 10 bases. J was trimmed by 4 bases and V by 2 bases; bases with no gene match: 4. This CDR3 has 15 amino acids. Germline assignment: CDR1 KGHSH and CDR2 LQKENI.

The V call is TRBV28, the J call TRBJ2-2, with D hard to call. CDR1 and CDR2 from the germline V gene are MDHEN and SYDVKM. The CDR3 contains 11 residues. V was cut by 8 bases and J by 5 bases, with 6 bases left in between. This CDR3 reads CASRRTGELFF. CDR3 nucleotide sequence: TGTGCCAGCCGACGAACCGGGGAGCTGTTTTTT.

The chain couples TRBV19 to TRBJ2-1; 15 nucleotides align to TRBD2. CDR3 length: 16 amino acids. CDR1 is LNHDA and CDR2 is SQIVND in the germline V gene (reference sequence). V was clipped by 6 bases and J by 6 bases; unmatched bases: 6. CDR3 residues: CASRRRGLAGGNEQFF. The DNA of the CDR3 is TGTGCCAGTAGAAGAAGGGGACTAGCGGGGGGCAATGAGCAGTTCTTC.

This sequence joins TRBV21-1 and TRBJ1-5. TRBV21-1 is a documented pseudogene. CDR3 size: 15 residues. The CDR3 DNA follows: TGTGCCAGCAGCAAAAGAGGTGGAGCGCGTCAGCCCCAGCATTTT. Residues: CASSKRGGARQPQHF.

CDR3 region: CASSMGPSEEQYF. CDR3 coding DNA: TGTGCCAGTAGTATGGGCCCTTCGGAAGAGCAGTACTTC. The chain couples TRBV19 to TRBJ2-7; D gene ambiguous. V dropped 3 bases and J dropped 7 bases, with 13 bases sitting between them. This CDR3 is 13 amino acids long. The germline CDR1 and CDR2 sequences are LNHDA and SQIVND (reference sequence).

This clone came up once. The chain couples TRBV11-3 to TRBJ2-1; D remains unclear. The CDR3 runs 18 residues. V was pared by 0 bases and J by 4 bases, with 19 bases between. Germline assignment: CDR1 SGHNT and CDR2 YENEEA. In nucleotides, the CDR3 is TGTGCCAGCAGCTTAGACAGGAGACTGACAATTACATACAATGAGCAGTTCTTC. Residues: CASSLDRRLTITYNEQFF.

The rearrangement joins TRBV6-2 or TRBV6-3 to TRBJ2-1; D call uncertain. Germline CDR1 is MNHEY and CDR2 is SVGEGT. The CDR3 is 15 residues long. V lost 3 bases and J 6 bases, leaving 15 bases between the germline ends. The CDR3 DNA is TGTGCCAGCAGTTATAGGGCGTTTACGGTCAATGAGCAGTTCTTC. Amino acid sequence: CASSYRAFTVNEQFF.

This chain joins TRBV7-2 and TRBJ2-7; D might be TRBD1 (5 bases). Trimming removed 6 bases at V and 7 bases at J, with 19 bases between. Per germline, CDR1 SGHTA and CDR2 FQGNSA. The length of the CDR3 is 14 residues. The CDR3 is CASSYPGSQVEQYF. In DNA, the CDR3 is TGTGCCAGCAGTTACCCAGGGTCCCAGGTGGAGCAGTACTTC.

This clone was observed a single time. The chain carries TRBV2 and TRBJ2-7, with 7 bases identical to TRBD1. The CDR3 has 14 amino acids. Germline V gene data show CDR1 as SNHLY and CDR2 as FYNNEI. V trimming: 6 bases; J trimming: 0 bases; junction bases outside the gene matches: 5. CDR3 amino acids: CASRGQHLSYEQYF. CDR3 DNA sequence: TGTGCCAGCAGGGGACAGCATCTCTCCTACGAGCAGTACTTC.

This clone was detected only a few times. The CDR3 protein is CASSYVSAPMNTEAFF. The CDR3 DNA sequence: TGTGCCAGCAGTTACGTGAGTGCCCCAATGAACACTGAAGCTTTCTTT. The V call is TRBV6-2 or TRBV6-3, the J call TRBJ1-1; the D is unclear. Germline lookup yields CDR1 MNHEY and CDR2 SVGEGT. V was cut by 2 bases and J by 0 bases, with 13 bases left in between. The CDR3 has 16 amino acids.

The rearrangement uses TRBV5-1 and TRBJ2-7, with TRBD2 identical over 9 bases. Trimming at V came to 0 bases and at J to 7 bases, leaving 11 bases not matched to a gene. The CDR3 contains 16 residues. CDR1 and CDR2 from the germline V gene are SGHRS and YFSETQ. CDR3 protein: CASSLGVAGDLGEQYF. The CDR3 nucleotides are TGCGCCAGCAGCTTGGGGGTAGCGGGAGATTTGGGAGAGCAGTACTTC.

The V and J genes are TRBV29-1 and TRBJ2-3; TRBD1 might be the D (5 bases). CDR3 length equals 15 residues. Trimming took off 4 bases at V and 1 base at J, with 15 bases between the two ends. Germline CDR1 and CDR2: SQVTM and ANQGSEA. CDR3 region: CSVVGRVGRTDTQYF. CDR3 DNA sequence: TGCAGCGTTGTTGGTCGCGTGGGGCGCACAGATACGCAGTATTTT.

The CDR3 DNA follows: TGTGCCAGCAGCTTAGCTTGGCGGGGACGCCTTCGCCATGAGCAGTTCTTC. This encodes CASSLAWRGRLRHEQFF. The J gene is TRBJ2-1, the V gene TRBV7-2, with TRBD2 as a possible D gene (6 bases). Trimming shortened V by 0 bases and J by 8 bases, and 20 bases separated the two germline ends. The germline V gene encodes CDR1 SGHTA and CDR2 FQGNSA. The CDR3 spans 17 residues. Full variable domain (remainder filled in from reference TRBV7-2 and TRBJ2-1): GAGVSQSPSNKVTEKGKDVELRCDPISGHTALYWYRQSLGQGLEFLIYFQGNSAPDKSGLPSDRFSAERTGGSVSTLTIQRTQQEDSAVYLCASSLAWRGRLRHEQFFGPGTRLTVL.

This clone has only one observation. The V and J genes are TRBV7-9 and TRBJ2-6; the match to TRBD1 covers 8 bases. Trimming cost V 5 bases and J 2 bases; bases outside gene matches: 8. Germline CDR1 SEHNR, CDR2 FQNEAQ (reference sequence). The CDR3 spans 17 residues. The CDR3 region has the DNA TGTGCCAGCAGCCCAGGACAGGGAACCCCTGGGGCCAACGTCCTGACTTTC. As protein: CASSPGQGTPGANVLTF.

The CDR3 is CAWSHGTAGGYTF. CDR3 in DNA: TGTGCCTGGAGTCACGGGACAGCCGGTGGCTACACCTTC. The chain joins TRBV30 to TRBJ1-2; 7 bases line up with TRBD1. This CDR3 has 13 amino acids. Germline V gene lookup returns CDR1 GTSNPN and CDR2 SVGIG (reference sequence). Losses at the gene ends were 2 bases for V and 7 bases for J; bases not matched to a gene: 7.

V gene TRBV7-9 combines with J gene TRBJ2-1; a weak D match, TRBD2 (5 bases). The CDR3 extends over 14 amino acids. With 3 bases removed from V and 4 bases from J, the gap between germline ends came to 10 bases. Germline V gives CDR1 SEHNR, CDR2 FQNEAQ (reference sequence). CDR3 nucleotides: TGTGCCAGCAGCTTGGTGGGCGGGTACAATGAGCAGTTCTTC. Translated: CASSLVGGYNEQFF. Full variable domain (missing parts from reference TRBV7-9 and TRBJ2-1): DTGVSQNPRHKITKRGQNVTFRCDPISEHNRLYWYRQTLGQGPEFLTYFQNEAQLEKSRLLSDRFSAERPKGSFSTLEIQRTEQGDSAMYLCASSLVGGYNEQFFGPGTRLTVL.

In this sample, this clone turned up once. V and J are TRBV12-3 or TRBV12-4 and TRBJ1-5; D uncertain. Trimming cost V 2 bases and J 6 bases, with 8 bases left between them. The length of the CDR3 is 13 residues. CDR3 DNA: TGTGCCAGCAGTTTAAAGGTGGGTCAGCCCCAGCATTTT. This encodes CASSLKVGQPQHF.

This chain's CDR3 is CASFQGPDTQYF. CDR3 DNA: TGTGCCAGCTTCCAGGGCCCAGATACGCAGTATTTT. The rearrangement joins TRBV28 to TRBJ2-3; maybe TRBD1 (5 bases). V was pared by 8 bases and J by 4 bases, with 10 bases between. The CDR3 contains 12 residues. The V gene's germline CDR1 is MDHEN and CDR2 SYDVKM. The complete variable domain, with remaining parts taken from reference TRBV28 and TRBJ2-3, reads DVKVTQSSRYLVKRTGEKVFLECVQDMDHENMFWYRQDPGLGLRLIYFSYDVKMKEKGDIPEGYSVSREKKERFSLILESASTNQTSMYLCASFQGPDTQYFGPGTRLTVL.

The CDR3 DNA sequence: TGTGCCAGTAGTATCCCGGGACAGGGAACCTACGAGCAGTACTTC. It specifies CASSIPGQGTYEQYF. The chain combines TRBV19 with TRBJ2-7; 9 nucleotides align to TRBD1. The CDR3 loop spans 15 amino acids. Germline loops: CDR1 LNHDA, CDR2 SQIVND (reference sequence). V shed 3 bases and J 2 bases; nucleotides not matched to a gene: 5.

The V call is TRBV27, the J call TRBJ1-1, with 8 positions matching TRBD1. Per germline, CDR1 MNHEY and CDR2 SMNVEV (reference sequence). After removal of 5 bases from V and 1 base from J, the junction contained 3 bases not matched to a gene. The CDR3 extends over 14 amino acids. CDR3 sequence (DNA): TGTGCCAGCAGTGACAGGGGACGGAACACTGAAGCTTTCTTT. It specifies CASSDRGRNTEAFF.

The gene calls are TRBV13 and TRBJ2-7; D might be TRBD1 or TRBD2, each matching 7 bases. Germline V CDR1 and CDR2: PRHDT, FYEKMQ (reference sequence). The CDR3 contains 13 residues. Trimming cost V 5 bases and J 9 bases, with 17 bases left between them. DNA of the CDR3: TGTGCCAGCAGCCCCAGGGGGGGCAAAGGGCAGTACTTC. Translation: CASSPRGGKGQYF.